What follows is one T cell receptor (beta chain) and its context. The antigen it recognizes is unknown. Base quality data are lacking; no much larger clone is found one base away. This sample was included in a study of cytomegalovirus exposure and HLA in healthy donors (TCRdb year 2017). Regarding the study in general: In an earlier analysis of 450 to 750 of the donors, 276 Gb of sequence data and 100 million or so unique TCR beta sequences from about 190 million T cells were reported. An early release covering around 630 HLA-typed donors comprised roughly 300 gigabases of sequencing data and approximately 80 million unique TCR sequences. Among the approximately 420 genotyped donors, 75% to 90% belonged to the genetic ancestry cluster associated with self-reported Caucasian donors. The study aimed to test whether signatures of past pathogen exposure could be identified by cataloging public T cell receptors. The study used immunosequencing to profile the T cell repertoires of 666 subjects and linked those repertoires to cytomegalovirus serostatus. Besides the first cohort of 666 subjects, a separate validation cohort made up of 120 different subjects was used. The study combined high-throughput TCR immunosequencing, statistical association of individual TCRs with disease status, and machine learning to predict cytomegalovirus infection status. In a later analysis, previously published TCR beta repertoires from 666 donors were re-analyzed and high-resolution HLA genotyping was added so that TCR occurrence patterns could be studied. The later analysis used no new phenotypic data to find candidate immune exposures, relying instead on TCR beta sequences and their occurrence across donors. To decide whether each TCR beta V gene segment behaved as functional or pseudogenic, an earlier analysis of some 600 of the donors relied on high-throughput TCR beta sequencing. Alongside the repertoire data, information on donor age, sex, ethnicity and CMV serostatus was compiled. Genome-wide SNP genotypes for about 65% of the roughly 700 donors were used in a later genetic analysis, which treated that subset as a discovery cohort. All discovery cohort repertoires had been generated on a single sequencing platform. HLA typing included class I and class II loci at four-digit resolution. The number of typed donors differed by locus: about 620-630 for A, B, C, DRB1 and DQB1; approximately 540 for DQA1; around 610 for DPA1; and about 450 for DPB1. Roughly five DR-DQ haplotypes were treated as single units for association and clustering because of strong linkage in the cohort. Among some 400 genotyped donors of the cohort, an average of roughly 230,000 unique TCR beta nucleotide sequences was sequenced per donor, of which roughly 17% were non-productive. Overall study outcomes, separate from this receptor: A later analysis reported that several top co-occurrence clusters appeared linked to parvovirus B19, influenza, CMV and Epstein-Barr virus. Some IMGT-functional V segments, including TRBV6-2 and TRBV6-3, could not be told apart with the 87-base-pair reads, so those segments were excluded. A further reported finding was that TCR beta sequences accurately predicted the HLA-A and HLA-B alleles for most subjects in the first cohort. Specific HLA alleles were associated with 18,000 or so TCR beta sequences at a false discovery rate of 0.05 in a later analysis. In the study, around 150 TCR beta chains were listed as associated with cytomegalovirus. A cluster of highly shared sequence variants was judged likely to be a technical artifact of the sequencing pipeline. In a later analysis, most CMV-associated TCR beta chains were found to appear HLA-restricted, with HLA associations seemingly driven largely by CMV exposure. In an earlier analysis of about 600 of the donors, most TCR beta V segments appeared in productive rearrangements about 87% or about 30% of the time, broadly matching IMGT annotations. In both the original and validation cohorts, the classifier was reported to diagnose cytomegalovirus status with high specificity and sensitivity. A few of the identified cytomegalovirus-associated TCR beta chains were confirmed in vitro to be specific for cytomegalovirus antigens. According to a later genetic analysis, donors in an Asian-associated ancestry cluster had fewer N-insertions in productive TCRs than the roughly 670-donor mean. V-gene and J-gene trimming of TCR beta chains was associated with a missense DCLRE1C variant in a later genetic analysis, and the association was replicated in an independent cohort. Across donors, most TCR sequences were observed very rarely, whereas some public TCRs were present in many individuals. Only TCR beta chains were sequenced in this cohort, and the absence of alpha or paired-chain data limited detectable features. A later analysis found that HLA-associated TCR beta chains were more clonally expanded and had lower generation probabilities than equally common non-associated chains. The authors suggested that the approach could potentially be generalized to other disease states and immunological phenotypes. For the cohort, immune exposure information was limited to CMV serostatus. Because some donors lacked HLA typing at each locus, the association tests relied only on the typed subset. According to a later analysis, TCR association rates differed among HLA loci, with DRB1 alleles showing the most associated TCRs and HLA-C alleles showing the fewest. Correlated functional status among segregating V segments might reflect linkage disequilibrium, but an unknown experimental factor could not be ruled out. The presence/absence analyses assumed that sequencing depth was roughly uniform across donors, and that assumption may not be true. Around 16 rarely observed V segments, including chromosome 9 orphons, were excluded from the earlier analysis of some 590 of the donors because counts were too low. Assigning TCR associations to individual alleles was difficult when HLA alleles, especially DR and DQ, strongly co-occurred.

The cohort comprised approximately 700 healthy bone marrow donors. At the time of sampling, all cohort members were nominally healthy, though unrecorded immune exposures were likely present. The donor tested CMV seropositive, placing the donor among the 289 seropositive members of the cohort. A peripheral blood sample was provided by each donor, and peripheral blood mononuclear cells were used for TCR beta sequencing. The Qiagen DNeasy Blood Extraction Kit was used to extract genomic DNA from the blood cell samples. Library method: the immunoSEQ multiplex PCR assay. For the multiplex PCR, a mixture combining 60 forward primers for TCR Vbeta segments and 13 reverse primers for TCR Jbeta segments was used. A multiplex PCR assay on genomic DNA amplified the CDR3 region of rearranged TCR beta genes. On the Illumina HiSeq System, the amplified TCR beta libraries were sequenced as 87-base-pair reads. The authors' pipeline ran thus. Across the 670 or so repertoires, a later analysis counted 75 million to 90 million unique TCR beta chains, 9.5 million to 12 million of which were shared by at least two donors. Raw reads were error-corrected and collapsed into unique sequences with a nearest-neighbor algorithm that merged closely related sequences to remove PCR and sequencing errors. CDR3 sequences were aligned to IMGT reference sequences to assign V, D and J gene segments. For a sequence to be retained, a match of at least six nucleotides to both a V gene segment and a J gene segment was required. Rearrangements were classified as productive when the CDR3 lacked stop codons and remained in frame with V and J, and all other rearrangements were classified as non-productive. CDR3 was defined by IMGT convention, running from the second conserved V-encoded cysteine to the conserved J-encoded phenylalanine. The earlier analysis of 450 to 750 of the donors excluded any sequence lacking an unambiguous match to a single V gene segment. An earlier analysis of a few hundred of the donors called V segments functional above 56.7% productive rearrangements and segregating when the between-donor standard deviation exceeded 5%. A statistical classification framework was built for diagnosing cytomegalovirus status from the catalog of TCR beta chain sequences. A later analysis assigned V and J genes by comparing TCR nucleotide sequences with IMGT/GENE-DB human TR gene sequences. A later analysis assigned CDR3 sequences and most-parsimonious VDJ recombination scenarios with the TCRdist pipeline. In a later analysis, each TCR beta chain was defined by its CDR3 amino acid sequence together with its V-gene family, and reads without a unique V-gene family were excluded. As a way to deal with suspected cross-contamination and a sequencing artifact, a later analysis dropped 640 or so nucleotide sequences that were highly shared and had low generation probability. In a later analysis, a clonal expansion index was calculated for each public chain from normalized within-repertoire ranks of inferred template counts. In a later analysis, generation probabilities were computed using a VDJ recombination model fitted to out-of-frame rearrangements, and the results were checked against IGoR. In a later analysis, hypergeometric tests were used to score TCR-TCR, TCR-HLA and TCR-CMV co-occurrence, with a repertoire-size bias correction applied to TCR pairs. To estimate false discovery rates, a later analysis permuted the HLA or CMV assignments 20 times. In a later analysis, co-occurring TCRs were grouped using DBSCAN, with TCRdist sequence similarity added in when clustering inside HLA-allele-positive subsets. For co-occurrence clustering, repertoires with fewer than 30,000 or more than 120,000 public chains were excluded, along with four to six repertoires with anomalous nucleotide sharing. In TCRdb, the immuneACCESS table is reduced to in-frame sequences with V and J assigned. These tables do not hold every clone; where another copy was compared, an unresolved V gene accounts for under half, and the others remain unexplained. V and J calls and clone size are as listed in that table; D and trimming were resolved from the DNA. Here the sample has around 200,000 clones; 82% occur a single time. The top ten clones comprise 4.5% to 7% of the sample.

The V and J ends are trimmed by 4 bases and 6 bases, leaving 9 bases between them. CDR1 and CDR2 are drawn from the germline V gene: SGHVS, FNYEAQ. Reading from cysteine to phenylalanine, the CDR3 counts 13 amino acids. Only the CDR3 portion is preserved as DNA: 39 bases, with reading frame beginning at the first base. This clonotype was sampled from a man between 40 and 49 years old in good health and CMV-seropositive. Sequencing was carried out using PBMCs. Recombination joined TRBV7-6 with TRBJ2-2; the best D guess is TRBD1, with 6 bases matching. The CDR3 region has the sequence CASSSQGPGELFF. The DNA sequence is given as TGTGCCAGCAGCTCACAGGGTCCCGGGGAGCTGTTTTTT.